This TCR beta chain comes out of a study of T cell repertoires in cytomegalovirus infection. The V gene lost 0 bases and the J gene lost 1 base, with 6 bases spanning the gap. Per germline, CDR1 MGHRA and CDR2 YSYEKL. This CDR3 has 14 residues. TCRdb independently ran MiXCR on the reads; one entry per CDR3 protein. The sample consists of hundreds of thousands of distinct CDR3 sequences, approximately 30% of them appearing once. The TCR comes from a human donor in good health (CMV status not recorded). Some clones in this sample may be carry-over from other donors' samples. This chain joins TRBV4-1 and TRBJ1-1; unclear D gene. The sequenced material came from PBMCs. The CDR3 spells CASSQDWGNTEAFF. The CDR3 DNA is TGCGCCAGCAGCCAAGATTGGGGGAACACTGAAGCTTTCTTT.